This entry lists 2 T cell receptor beta chains sequenced from one sample in a study of blood T cell repertoires in COVID-19. Profiling relied on immunoSEQ multiplex PCR, and the TCRdb table lists in-frame clones only, not all of them. The sample records approximately 170,000 clones, approximately 90% being singletons. Sequencing input: peripheral blood. These receptors came from a man in his fifties who had recovered from COVID-19.

The chain carries TRBV6-5 and TRBJ1-2; the D gene is possibly TRBD1 (5 bases). Germline CDR1 is MNHEY and CDR2 is SVGAGI. The CDR3 has 13 amino acids. Between the trimmed V and J ends, which lost 2 bases and 2 bases, there was a span of 6 bases. The CDR3 region is CASSYGQNYGYTF. The CDR3 nucleotides read TGTGCCAGCAGTTACGGACAAAACTATGGCTACACCTTC.

The chain is built from TRBV3-1 (or the pseudogene TRBV3-2) and TRBJ1-2, with TRBD1 matching over 9 bases. CDR1 is LGHDT, CDR2 YNNKEL, per germline (reference sequence). After removal of 6 bases from V and 5 bases from J, the junction contained 7 bases not matched to a gene. This CDR3 region has 14 residues. The CDR3 sequence: CASRGGQGTYGYTF. The DNA for the CDR3 is TGTGCCAGCAGGGGAGGACAGGGGACTTATGGCTACACCTTC.